The 27 T cell receptor beta chains listed next were all sequenced from one sample in a study of Graves' ophthalmopathy and Graves' hyperthyroidism. Scientists amplified the TCR beta CDR3 regions from RNA transcripts. The first-round RT-PCR employed HTBI primers together with the Qiagen OneStep RT-PCR kit. A multiplex PCR was then performed as the second round. MiXCR, run by TCRdb on the multiplex PCR reads, gives a single entry per CDR3 protein. The sample yields 300,000 to 400,000 distinct CDR3 sequences, roughly 17% seen once. Sequenced: peripheral blood. These receptors originate from an adult woman with stable Graves' hyperthyroidism.

This clonotype has only a few counts. The chain couples TRBV5-1 to TRBJ2-7, with D tentatively TRBD1 (6 bases). Germline V lookup: CDR1 SGHRS, CDR2 YFSETQ. V lost 1 base and J lost 3, with 14 bases in between. The CDR3 loop spans 15 amino acids. The CDR3 DNA sequence: TGCGCCAGCAGCTTGCTCGTCGGACAGAGCTACGAGCAGTACTTC. Translated, it gives CASSLLVGQSYEQYF.

This clonotype was counted ten times or more. The chain is built from TRBV27 and TRBJ2-2; tentative D call: TRBD1 (5 bases). CDR3 size: 13 residues. The V gene lost 5 bases and the J gene lost 11 bases, with 15 bases spanning the gap. The V gene's germline CDR1 is MNHEY and CDR2 SMNVEV (reference sequence). The DNA of the CDR3 is TGTGCCAGCAGTCTATTCGACGGACAAGAGCTGTTTTTT. Translated: CASSLFDGQELFF.

This clonotype was seen at least ten times. J is TRBJ2-4 and V is TRBV11-2; possible D gene TRBD1, 6 bases. Germline CDR1 and CDR2: SGHAT and FQNNGV. This CDR3 region has 18 residues. Trimming took off 2 bases at V and 3 bases at J, with 20 bases between the two ends. In DNA form, the CDR3 reads TGTGCCAGCAGCTTAAATCTGGGACCAGGGGCACACAAAAACATTCAGTACTTC. It translates to CASSLNLGPGAHKNIQYF.

This clonotype was recorded at least ten times. V is TRBV7-2 and J is TRBJ2-7, with D perhaps TRBD1 (6 bases). The V gene's germline CDR1 is SGHTA and CDR2 FQGNSA. This CDR3 comprises 15 residues. V was shortened by 4 bases and J by 0 bases, with 13 bases between the two germline ends. For the CDR3, the DNA is TGTGCCAGCAGCTCCTACAGGGCTCCCTCCTACGAGCAGTACTTC. Its translation is CASSSYRAPSYEQYF. Together with reference TRBV7-2 and TRBJ2-7, the CDR3 gives the full variable domain: GAGVSQSPSNKVTEKGKDVELRCDPISGHTALYWYRQSLGQGLEFLIYFQGNSAPDKSGLPSDRFSAERTGGSVSTLTIQRTQQEDSAVYLCASSSYRAPSYEQYFGPGTRLTVT.

The V and J genes are TRBV9 and TRBJ1-3, with TRBD1 identical over 9 bases. Trimming removed 2 bases from V and 3 bases from J; junction bases left unmatched: 9. The CDR3 has 17 amino acids. Germline assignment: CDR1 SGDLS and CDR2 YYNGEE. The CDR3 here is CASSVIPGTGFGNTIYF. CDR3 sequence (DNA): TGTGCCAGCAGCGTTATTCCCGGGACAGGGTTTGGAAACACCATATATTTT.

The chain recombines TRBV27 with TRBJ1-2; tentatively, D is TRBD1 (5 bases). This CDR3 has 14 residues. Germline CDR1 MNHEY, CDR2 SMNVEV (reference sequence). Trimming shortened V by 6 bases and J by 1 base, and 12 bases separated the two germline ends. The CDR3 loop reads CASRDSRDNYGYTF. The CDR3 bases are TGTGCCAGCAGGGACTCCAGGGATAACTATGGCTACACCTTC.

This clonotype was seen ten or more times. The V call is TRBV24-1, the J call TRBJ1-1, with 7 bases that match TRBD1. The CDR3 consists of 12 residues. From germline, CDR1 is KGHDR and CDR2 SFDVKD. Germline trimming cut 3 bases from V and 11 bases from J; bases unmatched to any gene: 5. CDR3 amino acids: CATSDPTGDAFF. The CDR3 DNA reads as TGTGCCACCAGTGATCCCACAGGGGACGCTTTCTTT.

This clonotype was seen repeatedly, ten times or more. The CDR3 sequence: CASGDRSYEQYF. The DNA for the CDR3 is TGTGCCAGCGGAGACAGGAGCTACGAGCAGTACTTC. The chain uses TRBV6-1 and TRBJ2-7; D is possibly TRBD1 (6 bases). The V end was cut by 8 bases, the J end by 3 bases, with 11 bases between. The CDR3 contains 12 residues. CDR1 is MNHNS and CDR2 is SASEGT in the germline V gene.

Here the CDR3 reads CATRGRGTEAFF. DNA for the CDR3: TGTGCCACCAGAGGAAGGGGGACTGAAGCTTTCTTT. This sequence joins TRBV24-1 and TRBJ1-1; perhaps TRBD1 as D (6 bases). Germline values: CDR1 KGHDR, CDR2 SFDVKD. The ends were cut back, 7 bases at V and 5 bases at J, with 10 bases in the middle. This CDR3 contains 12 residues.

This clonotype was seen ten or more times. The genes are TRBV2 and TRBJ2-5, with D hard to call. Germline assignment: CDR1 SNHLY and CDR2 FYNNEI. V lost 1 base, J lost 1 base, and 7 bases lay in between. The CDR3 runs 14 residues. The chain's CDR3 is CASSEGAGQETQYF. The CDR3 DNA is TGTGCCAGCAGTGAAGGTGCAGGCCAAGAGACCCAGTACTTC.

About this clonotype: Since the CDR3 does not end with the conserved phenylalanine or tryptophan, this likely comes from a read error. The chain uses TRBV19 and TRBJ2-2; TRBD2 aligns across 9 bases. Trimming took 3 bases from V and 4 from J; bases not matched to a gene: 6. The length of the CDR3 is 16 residues. CDR1 and CDR2 (germline): LNHDA, SQIVND (reference sequence). This CDR3 is CASSIGLAGFTGELFV. In DNA form, the CDR3 reads TGTGCCAGTAGTATCGGGCTAGCGGGATTCACCGGGGAGCTGTTTGTT.

This clonotype showed up many times. This sequence joins TRBV7-2 and TRBJ2-7; 9 bases are a match to TRBD2. The CDR3 runs to 16 residues. Per the germline V gene, CDR1 is SGHTA and CDR2 is FQGNSA. Trimming at V came to 1 base and at J to 6 bases, leaving 10 bases not matched to a gene. In DNA form, the CDR3 reads TGTGCCAGCAGCTTAGTAGGCGGGAGGGCCCTCTCCGAGCAGTACTTC. Protein: CASSLVGGRALSEQYF.

In this sample, this clonotype turned up many times. The chain couples TRBV2 to TRBJ1-5; 7 bases match TRBD1. V lost 7 bases, J lost 5 bases, and 11 bases stayed unmatched. This CDR3 has 15 residues. The germline CDR1 and CDR2 sequences are SNHLY and FYNNEI. The CDR3 nucleotides read TGTGCCAGCACGGGGTCGACAGGGCCCTATCAGCCCCAGCATTTT. Protein sequence: CASTGSTGPYQPQHF.

The chain links TRBV5-1 to TRBJ2-7; the D gene is possibly TRBD1 (5 bases). Germline assignment: CDR1 SGHRS and CDR2 YFSETQ. The V gene lost 5 bases and the J gene lost 7 bases, with 16 bases spanning the gap. The CDR3 is 13 amino acids. The CDR3: CASSWQGNLEQYF. The CDR3 bases are TGCGCCAGCAGTTGGCAGGGCAATTTGGAGCAGTACTTC.

Many counts were recorded for this clonotype. The genes are TRBV27 and TRBJ2-5, with D possibly TRBD2 on 8 matching bases. CDR1 and CDR2 (germline): MNHEY, SMNVEV (reference sequence). Trimming pared 4 bases from V and 4 bases from J, leaving 19 bases between. The CDR3 runs 16 residues. CDR3 loop: CASSSRGGRGRETQYF. The CDR3 region has the DNA TGTGCCAGCAGTTCCCGCGGGGGGAGGGGGCGAGAGACCCAGTACTTC.

The genes are TRBV29-1 and TRBJ2-7, with 15 positions matching TRBD2. Per the germline V gene, CDR1 is SQVTM and CDR2 is ANQGSEA. Germline trimming cut 7 bases from V and 2 bases from J; bases unmatched to any gene: 9. The CDR3 is made up of 16 amino acids. The CDR3 DNA is TGCAGCGCGGGGTCGGGACTAGCGGGAGGAACCTACGAGCAGTACTTC. Translated, it gives CSAGSGLAGGTYEQYF.

This clonotype appeared many times. The V call is TRBV29-1, the J call TRBJ2-6; 11 bases match TRBD1. From germline, CDR1 is SQVTM and CDR2 ANQGSEA. This CDR3 is built from 16 residues. V lost 6 bases and J lost 2; bases outside the gene matches: 6. The CDR3 nucleotides read TGCAGCGTGAAGGGACAGGGGGTAGCTGGGGCCAACGTCCTGACTTTC. This gives the protein CSVKGQGVAGANVLTF.

This clonotype was counted ten times or more. The gene calls are TRBV12-3 or TRBV12-4 and TRBJ2-2; 12 nucleotides match TRBD2. CDR3 length equals 16 residues. The V and J ends lost 6 bases and 5 bases, in that order; junction bases with no gene match: 7. The CDR3 here is CASRQTSGRRTGELFF. The CDR3 DNA is TGTGCCAGCAGGCAGACTAGCGGGAGAAGAACCGGGGAGCTGTTTTTT.

This clonotype was seen at least ten times. V is TRBV5-1 and J is TRBJ2-7; 10 nucleotides agree with TRBD2. CDR3 length: 15 residues. Germline V gene sequence: CDR1 SGHRS, CDR2 YFSETQ. Trimming removed 4 bases from V and 6 bases from J; junction bases left unmatched: 10. CDR3 sequence: CASSASGTSAPEQYF. DNA of the CDR3: TGCGCCAGCAGCGCATCCGGGACTAGCGCCCCCGAGCAGTACTTC.

This clonotype was observed at least ten times. The V gene is TRBV20-1, the J gene TRBJ2-5; D gene ambiguous. CDR1 and CDR2 (germline): DFQATT, SNEGSKA (reference sequence). The CDR3 spans 10 residues. Trimming cost V 3 bases and J 3 bases, with 2 bases left between them. Here the CDR3 DNA reads TGCAGTGCTAGGAAAGAGACCCAGTACTTC. Translated: CSARKETQYF.

This clonotype was picked up many times. This CDR3 reads CAITSGYRSGNTIYF. Written as DNA, the CDR3 is TGTGCCATCACCTCAGGGTATAGGTCTGGAAACACCATATATTTT. This rearrangement joins TRBV10-3 to TRBJ1-3, with D tentatively TRBD1 (5 bases). CDR3 size: 15 residues. Trimming took off 7 bases at V and 1 base at J, with 14 bases between the two ends. Germline values: CDR1 ENHRY, CDR2 SYGVKD.

This clonotype came up many times. The CDR3 DNA sequence: TGTGCCAGTAGTAGTCCCGGGGGCACCGGGGAGCTGTTTTTT. Protein: CASSSPGGTGELFF. The J gene is TRBJ2-2, the V gene TRBV19, with a tentative D call TRBD2 (6 bases). Germline CDR1 LNHDA, CDR2 SQIVND (reference sequence). V lost 4 bases and J 4 bases, leaving 10 bases between the germline ends. This CDR3 comprises 14 residues.

The table lists this clonotype with many counts. The V and J genes are TRBV28 and TRBJ2-5; 11 bases map to TRBD2. Per germline, CDR1 MDHEN and CDR2 SYDVKM. The J segment lost 2 bases and the V segment lost 6 bases, leaving 5 bases of the junction unmatched. CDR3 length: 15 residues. CDR3 amino acids: CASRTGTSGQETQYF. The DNA of the CDR3 is TGTGCCAGCAGAACCGGGACTAGCGGACAAGAGACCCAGTACTTC.

In its sample, this clonotype was seen many times. The V and J genes are TRBV28 and TRBJ1-1, with D perhaps TRBD1 (6 bases). Per the germline V gene, CDR1 is MDHEN and CDR2 is SYDVKM. The V and J ends lost 10 bases and 4 bases respectively, with 16 bases between them. The CDR3 extends over 13 amino acids. Here the CDR3 DNA reads TGTGCCATCAACAGGGCGCTGGGCACTGAAGCTTTCTTT. Translated, it gives CAINRALGTEAFF.

The sample holds a few counts of this clonotype. The rearrangement links TRBV13 to TRBJ2-7; D gene uncertain. The germline V gene encodes CDR1 PRHDT and CDR2 FYEKMQ (reference sequence). Trimming pared 4 bases from V and 5 bases from J, leaving 15 bases between. The CDR3 is 14 residues long. The CDR3 DNA reads TGTGCCAGCAGCTCTGGAGCCTTCCTCCACGAGCAGTACTTC. It is translated as CASSSGAFLHEQYF.

This chain connects TRBV12-3 or TRBV12-4 to TRBJ2-5; D perhaps matches TRBD1 (6 bases). V lost 6 bases and J 4 bases, leaving 9 bases between the germline ends. This CDR3 contains 12 residues. The CDR3 region is CASRTGLETQYF. In nucleotides, the CDR3 is TGTGCCAGCAGGACAGGATTAGAGACCCAGTACTTC.

A note on this clonotype: A read error may explain this, as a much larger clone is one base away. The V call is TRBV7-2, the J call TRBJ2-5; D may match TRBD1 or TRBD2 (7 bases each). Germline V lookup: CDR1 SGHTA, CDR2 FQGNSA. The CDR3 contains 15 residues. For the CDR3, the DNA is TGTGCCAGCAGCTTAGTGTCTCAGGGGGGGGGGACCCTGTACTTC. This encodes CASSLVSQGGGTLYF.